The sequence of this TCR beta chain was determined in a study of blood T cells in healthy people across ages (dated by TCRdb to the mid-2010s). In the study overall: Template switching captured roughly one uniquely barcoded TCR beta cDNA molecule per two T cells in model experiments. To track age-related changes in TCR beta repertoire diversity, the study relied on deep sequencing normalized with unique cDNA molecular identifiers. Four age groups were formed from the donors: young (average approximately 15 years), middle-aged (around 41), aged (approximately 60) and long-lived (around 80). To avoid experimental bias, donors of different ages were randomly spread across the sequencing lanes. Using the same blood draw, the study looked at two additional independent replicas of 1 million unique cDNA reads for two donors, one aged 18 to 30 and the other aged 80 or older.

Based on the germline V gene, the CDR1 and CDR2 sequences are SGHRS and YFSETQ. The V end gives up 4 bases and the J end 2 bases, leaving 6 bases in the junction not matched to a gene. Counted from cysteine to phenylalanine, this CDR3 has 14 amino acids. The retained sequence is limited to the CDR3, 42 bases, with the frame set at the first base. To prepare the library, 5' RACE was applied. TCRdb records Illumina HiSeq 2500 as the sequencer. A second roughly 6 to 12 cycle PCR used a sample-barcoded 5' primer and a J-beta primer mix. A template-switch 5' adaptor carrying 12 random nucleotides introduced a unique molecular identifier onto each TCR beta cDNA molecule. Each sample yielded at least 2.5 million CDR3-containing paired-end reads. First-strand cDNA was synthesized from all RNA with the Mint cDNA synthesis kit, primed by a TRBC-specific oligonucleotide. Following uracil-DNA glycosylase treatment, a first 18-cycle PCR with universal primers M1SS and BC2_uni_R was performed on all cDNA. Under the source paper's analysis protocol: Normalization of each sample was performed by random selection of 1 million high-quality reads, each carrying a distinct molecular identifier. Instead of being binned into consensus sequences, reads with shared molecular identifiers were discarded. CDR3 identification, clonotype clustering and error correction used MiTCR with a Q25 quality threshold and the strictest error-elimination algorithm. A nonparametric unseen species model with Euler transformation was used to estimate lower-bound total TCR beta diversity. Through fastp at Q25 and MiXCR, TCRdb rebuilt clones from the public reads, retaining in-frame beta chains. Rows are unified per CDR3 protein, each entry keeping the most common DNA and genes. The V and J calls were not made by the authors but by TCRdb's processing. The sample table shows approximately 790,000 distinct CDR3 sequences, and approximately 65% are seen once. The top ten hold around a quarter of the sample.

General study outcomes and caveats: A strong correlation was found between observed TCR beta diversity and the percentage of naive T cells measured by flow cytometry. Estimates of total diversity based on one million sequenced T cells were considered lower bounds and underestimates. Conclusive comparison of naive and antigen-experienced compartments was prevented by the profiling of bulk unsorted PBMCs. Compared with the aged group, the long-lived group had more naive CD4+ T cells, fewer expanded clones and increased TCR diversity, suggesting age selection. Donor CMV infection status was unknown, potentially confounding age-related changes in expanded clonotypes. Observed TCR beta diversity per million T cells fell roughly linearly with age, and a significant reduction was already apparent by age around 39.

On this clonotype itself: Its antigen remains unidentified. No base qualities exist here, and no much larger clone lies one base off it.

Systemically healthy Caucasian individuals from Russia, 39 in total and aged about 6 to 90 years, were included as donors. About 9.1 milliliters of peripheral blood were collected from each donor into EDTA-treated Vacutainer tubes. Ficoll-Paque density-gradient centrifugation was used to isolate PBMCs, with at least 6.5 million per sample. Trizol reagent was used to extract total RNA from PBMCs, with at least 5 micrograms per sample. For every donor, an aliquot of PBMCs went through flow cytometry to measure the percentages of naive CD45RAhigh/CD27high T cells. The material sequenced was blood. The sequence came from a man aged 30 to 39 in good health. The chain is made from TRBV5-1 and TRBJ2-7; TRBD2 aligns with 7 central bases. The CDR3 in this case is CASSIDGTTYEQYF. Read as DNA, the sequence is TGCGCCAGCAGCATAGACGGGACTACCTACGAGCAGTACTTC.